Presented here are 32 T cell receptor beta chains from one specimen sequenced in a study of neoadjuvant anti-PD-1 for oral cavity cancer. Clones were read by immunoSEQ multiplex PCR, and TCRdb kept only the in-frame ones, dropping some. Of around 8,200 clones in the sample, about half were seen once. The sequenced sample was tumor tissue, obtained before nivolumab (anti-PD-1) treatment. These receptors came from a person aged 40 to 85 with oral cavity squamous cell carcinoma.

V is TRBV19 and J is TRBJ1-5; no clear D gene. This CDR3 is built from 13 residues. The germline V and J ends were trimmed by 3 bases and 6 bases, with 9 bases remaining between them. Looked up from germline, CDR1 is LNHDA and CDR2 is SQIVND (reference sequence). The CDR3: CASSIGQSQPQHF. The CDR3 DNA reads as TGTGCCAGTAGTATCGGGCAGTCTCAGCCCCAGCATTTT.

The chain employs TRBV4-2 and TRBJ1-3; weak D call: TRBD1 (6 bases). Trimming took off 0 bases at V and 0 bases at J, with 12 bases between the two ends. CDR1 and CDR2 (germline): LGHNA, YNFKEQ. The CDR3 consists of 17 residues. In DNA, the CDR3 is TGTGCCAGCAGCCAAGATCGGGGGGCATTCTCTGGAAACACCATATATTTT. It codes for CASSQDRGAFSGNTIYF.

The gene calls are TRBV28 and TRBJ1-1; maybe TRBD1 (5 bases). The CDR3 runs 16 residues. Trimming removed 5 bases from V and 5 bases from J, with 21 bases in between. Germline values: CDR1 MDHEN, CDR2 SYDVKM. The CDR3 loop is CASSSGDRDYGTEAFF. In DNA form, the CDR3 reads TGTGCCAGCAGTAGCGGCGATCGGGACTACGGAACTGAAGCTTTCTTT. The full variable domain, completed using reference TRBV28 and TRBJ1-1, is DVKVTQSSRYLVKRTGEKVFLECVQDMDHENMFWYRQDPGLGLRLIYFSYDVKMKEKGDIPEGYSVSREKKERFSLILESASTNQTSMYLCASSSGDRDYGTEAFFGQGTRLTVV.

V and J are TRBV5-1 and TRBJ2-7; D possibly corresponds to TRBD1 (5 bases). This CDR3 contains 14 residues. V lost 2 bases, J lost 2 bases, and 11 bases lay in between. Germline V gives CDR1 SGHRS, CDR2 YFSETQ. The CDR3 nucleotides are TGCGCCAGCAGCTTTACAGGAGACCCCTACGAGCAGTACTTC. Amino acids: CASSFTGDPYEQYF. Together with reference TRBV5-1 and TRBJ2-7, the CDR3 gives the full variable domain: KAGVTQTPRYLIKTRGQQVTLSCSPISGHRSVSWYQQTPGQGLQFLFEYFSETQRNKGNFPGRFSGRQFSNSRSEMNVSTLELGDSALYLCASSFTGDPYEQYFGPGTRLTVT.

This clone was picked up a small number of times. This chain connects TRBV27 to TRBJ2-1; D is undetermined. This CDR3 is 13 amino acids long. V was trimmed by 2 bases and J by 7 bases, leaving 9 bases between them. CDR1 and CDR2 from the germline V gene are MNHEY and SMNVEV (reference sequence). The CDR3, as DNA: TGTGCCAGCAGTTTACCGGGCTGGAATGAGCAGTTCTTC. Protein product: CASSLPGWNEQFF.

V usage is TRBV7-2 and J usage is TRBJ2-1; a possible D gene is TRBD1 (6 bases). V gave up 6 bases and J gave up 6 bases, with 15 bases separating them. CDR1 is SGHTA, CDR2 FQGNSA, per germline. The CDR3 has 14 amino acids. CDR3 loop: CASRAQGPVNEQFF. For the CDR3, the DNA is TGTGCCAGCAGGGCACAGGGTCCCGTCAATGAGCAGTTCTTC.

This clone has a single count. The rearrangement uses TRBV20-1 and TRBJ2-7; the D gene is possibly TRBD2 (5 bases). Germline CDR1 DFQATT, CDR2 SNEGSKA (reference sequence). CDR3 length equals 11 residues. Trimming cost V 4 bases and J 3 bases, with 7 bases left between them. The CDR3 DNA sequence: TGCAGTGCTAACGGACTCTACGAGCAGTACTTC. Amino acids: CSANGLYEQYF.

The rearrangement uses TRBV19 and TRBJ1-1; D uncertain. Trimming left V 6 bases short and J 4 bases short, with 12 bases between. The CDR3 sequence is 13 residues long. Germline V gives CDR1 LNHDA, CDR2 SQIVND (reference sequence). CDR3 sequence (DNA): TGTGCCAGTAGACCCTTTGAGGGCACTGAAGCTTTCTTT. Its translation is CASRPFEGTEAFF.

In DNA form, the CDR3 reads TGTGCCAGTAGTCGGACAGGGGGCTTAACTTACGAGCAGTACTTC. Its protein is CASSRTGGLTYEQYF. The gene calls are TRBV19 and TRBJ2-7; 11 bases line up with TRBD1. CDR1 is LNHDA, CDR2 SQIVND, per germline (reference sequence). The V segment lost 5 bases and the J segment 4 bases; nucleotides outside the gene matches: 7. The CDR3 extends over 15 amino acids.

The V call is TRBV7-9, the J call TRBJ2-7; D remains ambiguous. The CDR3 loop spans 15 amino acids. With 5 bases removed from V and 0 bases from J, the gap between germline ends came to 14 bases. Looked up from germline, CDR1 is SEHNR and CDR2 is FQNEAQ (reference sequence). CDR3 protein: CASSPGEFISYEQYF. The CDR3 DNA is TGTGCCAGCAGCCCCGGTGAGTTCATCTCCTACGAGCAGTACTTC.

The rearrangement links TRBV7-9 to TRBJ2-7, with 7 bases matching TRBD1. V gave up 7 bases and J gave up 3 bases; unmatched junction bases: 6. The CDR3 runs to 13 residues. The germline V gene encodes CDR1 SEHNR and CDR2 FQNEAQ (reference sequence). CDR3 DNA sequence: TGTGCCAGCACCCCCGGACAGGTCTACGAGCAGTACTTC. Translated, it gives CASTPGQVYEQYF.

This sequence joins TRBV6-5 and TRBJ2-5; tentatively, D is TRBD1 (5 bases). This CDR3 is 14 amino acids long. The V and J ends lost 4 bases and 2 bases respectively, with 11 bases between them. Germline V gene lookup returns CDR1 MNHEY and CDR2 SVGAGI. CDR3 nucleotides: TGTGCCAGCAGTTCTCTCCAGGGTCAAGAGACCCAGTACTTC. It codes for CASSSLQGQETQYF.

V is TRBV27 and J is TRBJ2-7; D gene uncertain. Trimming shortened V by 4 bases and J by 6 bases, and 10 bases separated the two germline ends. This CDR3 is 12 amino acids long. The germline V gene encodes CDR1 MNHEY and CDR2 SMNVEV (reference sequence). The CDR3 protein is CASSSNLGEQYF. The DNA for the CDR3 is TGTGCCAGCAGTTCTAACCTGGGCGAGCAGTACTTC.

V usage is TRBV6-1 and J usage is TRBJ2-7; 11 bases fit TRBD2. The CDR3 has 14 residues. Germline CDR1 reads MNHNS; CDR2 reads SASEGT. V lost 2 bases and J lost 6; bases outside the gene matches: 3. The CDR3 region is CASSEFLAGGEQYF. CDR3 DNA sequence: TGTGCCAGCAGTGAATTTCTAGCGGGAGGCGAGCAGTACTTC.

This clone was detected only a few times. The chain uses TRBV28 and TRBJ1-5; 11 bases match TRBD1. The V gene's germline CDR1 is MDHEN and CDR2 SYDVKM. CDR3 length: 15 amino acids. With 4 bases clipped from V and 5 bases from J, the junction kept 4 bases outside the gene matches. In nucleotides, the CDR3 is TGTGCCAGCAGTTCGCCGGGACAGGGGGATCAGCCCCAGCATTTT. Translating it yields CASSSPGQGDQPQHF. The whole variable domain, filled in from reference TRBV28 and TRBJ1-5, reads DVKVTQSSRYLVKRTGEKVFLECVQDMDHENMFWYRQDPGLGLRLIYFSYDVKMKEKGDIPEGYSVSREKKERFSLILESASTNQTSMYLCASSSPGQGDQPQHFGDGTRLSIL.

CDR3 amino acids: CASSVGTSGRSREQFF. The CDR3 DNA is TGTGCCAGCAGCGTAGGGACTAGCGGGAGAAGTCGTGAGCAGTTCTTC. The V call is TRBV7-3, the J call TRBJ2-1; 14 bases match TRBD2. With 5 bases clipped from V and 9 bases from J, the junction kept 9 bases outside the gene matches. CDR1 SGHTA and CDR2 FQGTGA come from the germline V gene. The CDR3 covers 16 residues.

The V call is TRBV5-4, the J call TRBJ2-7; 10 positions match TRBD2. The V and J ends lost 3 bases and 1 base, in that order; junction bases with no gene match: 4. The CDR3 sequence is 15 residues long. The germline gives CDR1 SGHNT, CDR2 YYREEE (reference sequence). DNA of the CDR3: TGTGCCAGCAGCTCACTACTAGCGGGATCCTACGAGCAGTACTTC. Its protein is CASSSLLAGSYEQYF.

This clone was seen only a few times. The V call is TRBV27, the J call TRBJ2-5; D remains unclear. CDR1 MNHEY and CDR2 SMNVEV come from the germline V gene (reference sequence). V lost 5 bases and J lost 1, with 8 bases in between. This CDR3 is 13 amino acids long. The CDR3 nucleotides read TGTGCCAGCAGTATCACGCCCCAAGAGACCCAGTACTTC. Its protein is CASSITPQETQYF.

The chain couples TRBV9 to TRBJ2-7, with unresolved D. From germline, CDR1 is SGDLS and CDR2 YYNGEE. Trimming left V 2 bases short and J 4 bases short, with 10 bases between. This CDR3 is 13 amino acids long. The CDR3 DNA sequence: TGTGCCAGCAGCGTTGGCGGAGAGTACGAGCAGTACTTC. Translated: CASSVGGEYEQYF. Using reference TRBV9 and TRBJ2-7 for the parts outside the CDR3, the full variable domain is DSGVTQTPKHLITATGQRVTLRCSPRSGDLSVYWYQQSLDQGLQFLIQYYNGEERAKGNILERFSAQQFPDLHSELNLSSLELGDSALYFCASSVGGEYEQYFGPGTRLTVT.

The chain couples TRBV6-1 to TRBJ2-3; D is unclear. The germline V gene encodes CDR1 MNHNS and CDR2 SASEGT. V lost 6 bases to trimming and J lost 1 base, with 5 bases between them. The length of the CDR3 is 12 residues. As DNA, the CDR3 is TGTGCCAGCAGCCCCGGCACAGATACGCAGTATTTT. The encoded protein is CASSPGTDTQYF.

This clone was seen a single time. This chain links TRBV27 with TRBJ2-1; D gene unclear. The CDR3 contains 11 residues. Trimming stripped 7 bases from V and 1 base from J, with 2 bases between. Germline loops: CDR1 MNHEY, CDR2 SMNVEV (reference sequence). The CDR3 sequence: CASTSYNEQFF. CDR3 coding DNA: TGTGCCAGCACTTCCTACAATGAGCAGTTCTTC.

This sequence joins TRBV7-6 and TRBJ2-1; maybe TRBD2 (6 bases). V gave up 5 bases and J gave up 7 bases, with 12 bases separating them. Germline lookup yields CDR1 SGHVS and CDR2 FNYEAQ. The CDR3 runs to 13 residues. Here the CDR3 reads CASSRDWGNEQFF. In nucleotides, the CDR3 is TGTGCCAGCAGCCGGGACTGGGGGAATGAGCAGTTCTTC. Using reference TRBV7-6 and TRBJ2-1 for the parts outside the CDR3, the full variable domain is GAGVSQSPRYKVTKRGQDVALRCDPISGHVSLYWYRQALGQGPEFLTYFNYEAQQDKSGLPNDRFSAERPEGSISTLTIQRTEQRDSAMYRCASSRDWGNEQFFGPGTRLTVL.

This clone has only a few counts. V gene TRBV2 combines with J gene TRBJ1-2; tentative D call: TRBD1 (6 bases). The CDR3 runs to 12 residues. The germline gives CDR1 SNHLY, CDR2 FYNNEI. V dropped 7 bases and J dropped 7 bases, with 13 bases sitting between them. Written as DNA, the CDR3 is TGTGCCAGCAACAGGGATATAGGTGGCTACACCTTC. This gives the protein CASNRDIGGYTF. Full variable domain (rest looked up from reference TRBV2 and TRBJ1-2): EPEVTQTPSHQVTQMGQEVILRCVPISNHLYFYWYRQILGQKVEFLVSFYNNEISEKSEIFDDQFSVERPDGSNFTLKIRSTKLEDSAMYFCASNRDIGGYTFGSGTRLTVV.

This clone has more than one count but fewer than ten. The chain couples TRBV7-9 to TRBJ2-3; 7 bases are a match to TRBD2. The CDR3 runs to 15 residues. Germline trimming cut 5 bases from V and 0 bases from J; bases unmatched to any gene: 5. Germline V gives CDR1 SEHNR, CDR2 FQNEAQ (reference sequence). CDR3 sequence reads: CASSITSVSTDTQYF. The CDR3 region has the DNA TGTGCCAGCAGCATTACTAGCGTTAGCACAGATACGCAGTATTTT.

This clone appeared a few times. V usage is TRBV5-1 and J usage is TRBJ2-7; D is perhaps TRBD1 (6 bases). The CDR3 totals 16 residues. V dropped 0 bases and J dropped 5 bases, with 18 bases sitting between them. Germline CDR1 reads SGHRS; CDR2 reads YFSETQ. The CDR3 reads CASSLGAGVMMDEQYF. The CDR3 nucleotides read TGCGCCAGCAGCTTGGGCGCAGGGGTTATGATGGACGAGCAGTACTTC. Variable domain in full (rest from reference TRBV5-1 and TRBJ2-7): KAGVTQTPRYLIKTRGQQVTLSCSPISGHRSVSWYQQTPGQGLQFLFEYFSETQRNKGNFPGRFSGRQFSNSRSEMNVSTLELGDSALYLCASSLGAGVMMDEQYFGPGTRLTVT.

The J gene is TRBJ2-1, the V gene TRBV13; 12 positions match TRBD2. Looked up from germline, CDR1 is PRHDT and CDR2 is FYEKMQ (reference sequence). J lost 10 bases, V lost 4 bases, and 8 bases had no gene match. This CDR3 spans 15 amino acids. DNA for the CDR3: TGTGCCAGCAGCTCTTCTAGCGGGAGGGCGTGGGAGCAGTTCTTC. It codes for CASSSSSGRAWEQFF.

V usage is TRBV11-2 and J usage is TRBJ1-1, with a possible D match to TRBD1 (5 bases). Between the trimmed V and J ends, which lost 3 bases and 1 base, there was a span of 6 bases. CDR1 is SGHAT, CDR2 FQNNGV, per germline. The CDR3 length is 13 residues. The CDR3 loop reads CASSFGGNTEAFF. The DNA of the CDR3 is TGTGCCAGCAGCTTCGGGGGGAACACTGAAGCTTTCTTT.

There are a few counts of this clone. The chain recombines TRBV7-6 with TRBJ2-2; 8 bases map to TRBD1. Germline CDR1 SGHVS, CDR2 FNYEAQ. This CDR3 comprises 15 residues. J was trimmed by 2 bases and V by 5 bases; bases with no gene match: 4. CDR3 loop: CASSRGQGNTGELFF. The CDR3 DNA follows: TGTGCCAGCAGCCGTGGACAGGGTAACACCGGGGAGCTGTTTTTT.

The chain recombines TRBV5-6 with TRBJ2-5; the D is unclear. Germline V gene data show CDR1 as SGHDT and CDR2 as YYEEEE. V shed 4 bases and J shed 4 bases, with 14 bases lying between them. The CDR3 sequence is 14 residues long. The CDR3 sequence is CASSVTSRRETQYF. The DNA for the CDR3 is TGTGCCAGCAGCGTGACATCGCGACGAGAGACCCAGTACTTC.

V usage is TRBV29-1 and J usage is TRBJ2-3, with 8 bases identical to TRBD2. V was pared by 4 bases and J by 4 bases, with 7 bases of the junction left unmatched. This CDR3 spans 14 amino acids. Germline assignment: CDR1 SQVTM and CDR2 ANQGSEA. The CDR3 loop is CSVGSSGLPDTQYF. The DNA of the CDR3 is TGCAGCGTTGGGTCTAGCGGGTTGCCAGATACGCAGTATTTT.

The CDR3: CASSLDSSNQPQHF. Here the CDR3 DNA reads TGTGCCAGCAGCTTGGACAGTTCCAATCAGCCCCAGCATTTT. This chain joins TRBV11-2 and TRBJ1-5; tentative D call: TRBD1 (6 bases). The CDR3 runs 14 residues. Trimming took 3 bases from V and 3 from J, leaving 9 bases between them. Germline loops: CDR1 SGHAT, CDR2 FQNNGV.

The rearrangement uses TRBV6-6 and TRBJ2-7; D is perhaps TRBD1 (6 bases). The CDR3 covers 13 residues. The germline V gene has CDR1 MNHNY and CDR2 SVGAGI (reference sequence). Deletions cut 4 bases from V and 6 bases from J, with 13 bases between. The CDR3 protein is CASSSPKGVEQYF. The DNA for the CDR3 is TGTGCCAGCAGTTCCCCAAAGGGGGTCGAGCAGTACTTC.